This T cell receptor (beta chain) was found in a study of response to subunit inactivated influenza vaccine. Study conclusions and caveats: Each seasonal influenza vaccination recruits few new T cells, the authors suggested.

With regard to this clonotype: The antigen is unknown.

CDR1 and CDR2 (germline): MGHRA, YSYEKL. The ends were cut back, 0 bases at V and 8 bases at J, with 13 bases in the middle. CDR3 length: 15 residues. TCRdb fed the RT-PCR reads into MiXCR, producing one record per CDR3 protein. The table includes approximately 310,000 distinct CDR3 sequences, around a fifth detected once. The sequence was collected from a man between 50 and 69 years old who received an inactivated influenza vaccine. The sample consisted of PBMCs from blood, taken 21 months after vaccination. The chain carries TRBV4-1 and TRBJ1-4; D ambiguous. This CDR3 is CASSQDVGVGEKLFF. CDR3 coding DNA: TGCGCCAGCAGCCAAGATGTGGGAGTTGGGGAAAAACTGTTTTTT.